This T cell receptor (beta chain) was sequenced for a study of T cells in Graves' hyperthyroidism and ophthalmopathy. Regarding the study as a whole: Ophthalmopathy, as predicted by the model, came a median about six months after the prediction. The authors' 13 V-J model separated ophthalmopathy from stable hyperthyroidism. Among thyroid clonotypes expanded above 0.001, most also appeared in blood.

This clonotype was counted ten times or more. Its antigen is currently unknown. Between the trimmed V and J ends, which lost 5 bases and 6 bases, there was a span of 13 bases. This CDR3 is built from 12 residues. Germline CDR1 and CDR2: DFQATT and SNEGSKA (reference sequence). What was amplified from RNA transcripts were TCR beta CDR3 regions. Initially, a first-round RT-PCR of the TCR CDR3 employed the HTBI primer set. Each CDR3 protein is one row after TCRdb ran MiXCR on the multiplex PCR reads. Among about 510,000 distinct CDR3 sequences listed, over 45% were seen once. Any patient presenting with uncontrolled infection, other autoimmune disease, pregnancy or lactation was left out.

V usage is TRBV20-1 and J usage is TRBJ1-2; D possibly corresponds to TRBD1 (5 bases). Specimen: peripheral blood or thyroid tissue (not recorded which). This receptor was identified in an adult woman with Graves' disease, either hyperthyroidism or ophthalmopathy (not recorded which). The CDR3: CSAPQGDHGYTF. CDR3 nucleotides: TGCAGTGCTCCTCAGGGAGATCATGGCTACACCTTC.